This T cell receptor beta chain was retrieved from a study of T cell responses to AZD1222 COVID-19 vaccine. Only one count was recorded for this clone. The method was immunoSEQ multiplex PCR; TCRdb's version includes in-frame clones alone and lacks a portion of them. This table holds 45,000 to 65,000 clones, approximately 80% found once. Germline V gives CDR1 LGHNA, CDR2 YNFKEQ. Trimming removed 0 bases at V and 1 base at J, with 9 bases between. The CDR3 runs to 15 residues. The source is an adult who received the AZD1222 COVID-19 vaccine. This rearrangement joins TRBV4-2 to TRBJ2-5; the D gene is possibly TRBD1 (5 bases). The sample consisted of peripheral blood, taken 28 days after the second AZD1222 dose. The CDR3 DNA sequence: TGTGCCAGCAGCCAAGATCCAGGGCTCCAAGAGACCCAGTACTTC. Its protein is CASSQDPGLQETQYF.